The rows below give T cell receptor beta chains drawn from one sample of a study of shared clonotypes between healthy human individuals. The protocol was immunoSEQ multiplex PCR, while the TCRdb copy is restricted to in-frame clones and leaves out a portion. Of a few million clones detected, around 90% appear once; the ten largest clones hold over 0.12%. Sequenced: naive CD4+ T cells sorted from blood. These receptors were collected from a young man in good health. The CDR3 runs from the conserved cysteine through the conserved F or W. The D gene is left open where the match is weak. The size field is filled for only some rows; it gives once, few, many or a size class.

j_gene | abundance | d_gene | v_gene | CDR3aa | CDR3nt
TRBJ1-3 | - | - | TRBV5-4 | CASSFGGVEGNTIYF | TGTGCCAGCAGCTTTGGGGGAGTGGAGGGAAACACCATATATTTT
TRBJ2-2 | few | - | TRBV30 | CAWSVLRYTGELFF | TGTGCCTGGAGTGTATTACGGTACACCGGGGAGCTGTTTTTT
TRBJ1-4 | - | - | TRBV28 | CASSPPPNNEKLFF | TGTGCCAGCAGTCCACCGCCTAATAATGAAAAACTGTTTTTT
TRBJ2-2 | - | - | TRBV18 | CASSPPGRVPSPGELFF | TGTGCCAGCTCACCACCGGGCCGGGTTCCGTCACCCGGGGAGCTGTTTTTT
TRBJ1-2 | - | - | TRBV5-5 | CASSPDRNYGYTF | TGTGCCAGCAGCCCCGACAGGAATTATGGCTACACCTTC
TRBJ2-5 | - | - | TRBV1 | CTSSQGGVLAGFQETQYF | TGCACCAGCAGCCAAGGGGGGGTGCTAGCGGGCTTCCAAGAGACCCAGTACTTC
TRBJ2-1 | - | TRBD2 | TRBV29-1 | CSVTSGRSYNEQFF | TGCAGCGTTACTAGCGGGAGATCCTACAATGAGCAGTTCTTC
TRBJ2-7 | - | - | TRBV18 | CASSPRQAYYEQYF | TGTGCCAGCTCACCGCGACAGGCATACTACGAGCAGTACTTC
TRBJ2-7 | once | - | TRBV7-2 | CASSLEGRAPYEQYF | TGTGCCAGCAGCTTAGAGGGGCGGGCCCCCTACGAGCAGTACTTC
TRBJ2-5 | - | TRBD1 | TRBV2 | CASSPEGQGLGETQYF | TGTGCCAGCAGTCCTGAGGGACAGGGCCTCGGAGAGACCCAGTACTTC
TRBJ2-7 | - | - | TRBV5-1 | CASSLQGSSYEQYF | TGCGCCAGCAGCTTACAGGGATCCTCCTACGAGCAGTACTTC
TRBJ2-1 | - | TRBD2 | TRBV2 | CASSEGGLAGANEQFF | TGTGCCAGCAGTGAGGGGGGACTAGCGGGAGCCAATGAGCAGTTCTTC
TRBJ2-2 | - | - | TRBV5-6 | CASSSQLNTGELFF | TGTGCCAGCAGCTCCCAGCTCAACACCGGGGAGCTGTTTTTT
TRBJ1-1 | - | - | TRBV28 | CASTQFTGKTEAFF | TGTGCCAGCACCCAATTTACAGGGAAGACTGAAGCTTTCTTT
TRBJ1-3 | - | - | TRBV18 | CASSPPGTNAGNTIYF | TGTGCCAGCTCACCACCAGGGACAAATGCTGGAAACACCATATATTTT
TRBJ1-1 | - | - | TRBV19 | CASSIEGNTEAFF | TGTGCCAGTAGCATTGAGGGGAACACTGAAGCTTTCTTT
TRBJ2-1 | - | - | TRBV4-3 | CASSQDFRGAQQFF | TGCGCCAGCAGCCAAGATTTCCGAGGGGCCCAGCAGTTCTTC
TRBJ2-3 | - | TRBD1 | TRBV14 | CASSSFGTGQLTDTQYF | TGTGCCAGCAGCTCCTTCGGGACAGGGCAGCTAACAGATACGCAGTATTTT
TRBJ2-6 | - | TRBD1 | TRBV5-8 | CASSLEGRGPGANVLTF | TGTGCCAGCAGCCTCGAGGGCAGGGGGCCTGGGGCCAACGTCCTGACTTTC
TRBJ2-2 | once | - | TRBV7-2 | CASSFPRTGPTGELFF | TGTGCCAGCAGCTTCCCCCGAACAGGGCCCACCGGGGAGCTGTTTTTT
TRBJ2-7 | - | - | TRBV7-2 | CASASRAGLNYEQYF | TGTGCCAGCGCTAGTCGGGCGGGATTAAACTACGAGCAGTACTTC
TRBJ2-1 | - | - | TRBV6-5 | CASSYSTWGVEQFF | TGTGCCAGCAGTTACTCGACATGGGGGGTTGAGCAGTTCTTC
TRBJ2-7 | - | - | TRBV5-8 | CASSSQSFYEQYF | TGTGCCAGCAGCTCCCAGAGCTTCTACGAGCAGTACTTC
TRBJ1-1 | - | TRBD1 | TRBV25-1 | CASSDKGQAAGAFF | TGTGCCAGCAGTGACAAAGGACAGGCCGCGGGAGCTTTCTTT
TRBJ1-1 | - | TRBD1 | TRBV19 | CASRTGQGNTEAFF | TGTGCCAGTAGAACTGGACAGGGGAACACTGAAGCTTTCTTT
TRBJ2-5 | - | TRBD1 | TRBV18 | CASSPPGHRGAQETQYF | TGTGCCAGCTCACCACCGGGGCACAGGGGGGCCCAAGAGACCCAGTACTTC
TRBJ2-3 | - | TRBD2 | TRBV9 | CASSVLRTSERPDTQYF | TGTGCCAGCAGCGTTCTTAGGACTAGCGAACGGCCAGATACGCAGTATTTT
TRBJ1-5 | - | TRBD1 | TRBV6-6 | CASSYRTGGNQPQHF | TGTGCCAGCAGTTACAGGACAGGGGGAAATCAGCCCCAGCATTTT
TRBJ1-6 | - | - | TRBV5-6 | CASSLDRGINSPLHF | TGTGCCAGCAGCTTGGATCGGGGAATTAATTCACCCCTCCACTTT
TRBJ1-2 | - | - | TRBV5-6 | CASSLDGSNYGYTF | TGTGCCAGCAGCCTAGACGGATCCAACTATGGCTACACCTTC
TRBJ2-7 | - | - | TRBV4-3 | CASSQLRDANYEQYF | TGCGCCAGCAGCCAACTGAGGGACGCAAACTACGAGCAGTACTTC
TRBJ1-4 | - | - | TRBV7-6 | CASSWSGTTNEKLFF | TGTGCCAGCAGCTGGTCCGGTACAACTAATGAAAAACTGTTTTTT
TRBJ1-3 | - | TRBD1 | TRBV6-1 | CASTEQGAGNTIYF | TGTGCCAGCACCGAACAGGGGGCTGGAAACACCATATATTTT
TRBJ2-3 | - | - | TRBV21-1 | CASSPRGGTDSEDTQYF | TGTGCCAGCAGCCCCAGGGGCGGGACGGATTCGGAGGATACGCAGTATTTT
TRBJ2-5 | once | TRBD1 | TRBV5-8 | CASSLGGQEGETQYF | TGTGCCAGCAGCTTGGGGGGACAGGAAGGGGAGACCCAGTACTTC
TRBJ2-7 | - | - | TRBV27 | CASSSKGLTEYEQYF | TGTGCCAGCAGTTCCAAGGGGCTTACCGAATACGAGCAGTACTTC
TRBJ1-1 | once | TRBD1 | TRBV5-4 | CAGRDRELNTEAFF | TGTGCCGGACGGGACAGGGAATTAAACACTGAAGCTTTCTTT
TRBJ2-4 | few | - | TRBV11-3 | CASSLTDNIQYF | TGTGCCAGCAGCTTAACCGATAACATTCAGTACTTC